The present entry profiles one T cell receptor (beta chain) with its context. This entry belongs to a study of shared clonotypes between healthy human individuals. Measured with immunoSEQ multiplex PCR; TCRdb has only the in-frame clones, and not every one. The table has about 1.5 million clones, 95% to 99% seen once. The V end was cut by 0 bases, the J end by 5 bases, with 14 bases between. The germline gives CDR1 LNHDA, CDR2 SQIVND (reference sequence). There are 16 residues in the CDR3. Sequencing input: naive CD4+ T cells sorted from blood. Subset reported: CD45RA+ positively selected. The V and J genes are TRBV19 and TRBJ1-5; unclear D gene. The TCR originated in a man aged 25-40 years in good health. The CDR3, as DNA: TGTGCCAGTAGTATAGAGGAGAAGAAGTACCATCAGCCCCAGCATTTT. Residues: CASSIEEKKYHQPQHF.